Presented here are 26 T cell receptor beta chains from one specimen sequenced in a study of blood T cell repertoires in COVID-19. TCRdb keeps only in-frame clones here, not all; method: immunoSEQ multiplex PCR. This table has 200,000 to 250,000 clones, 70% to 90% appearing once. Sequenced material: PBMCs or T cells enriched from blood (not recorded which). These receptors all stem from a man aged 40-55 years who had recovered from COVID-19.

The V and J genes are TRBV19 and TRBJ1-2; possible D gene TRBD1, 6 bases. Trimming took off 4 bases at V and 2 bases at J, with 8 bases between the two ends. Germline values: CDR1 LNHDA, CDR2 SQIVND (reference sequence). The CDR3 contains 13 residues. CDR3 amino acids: CASSNRVNYGYTF. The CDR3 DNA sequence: TGTGCCAGTAGTAACAGGGTAAACTATGGCTACACCTTC. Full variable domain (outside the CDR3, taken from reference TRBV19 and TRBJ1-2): DGGITQSPKYLFRKEGQNVTLSCEQNLNHDAMYWYRQDPGQGLRLIYYSQIVNDFQKGDIAEGYSVSREKKESFPLTVTSAQKNPTAFYLCASSNRVNYGYTFGSGTRLTVV.

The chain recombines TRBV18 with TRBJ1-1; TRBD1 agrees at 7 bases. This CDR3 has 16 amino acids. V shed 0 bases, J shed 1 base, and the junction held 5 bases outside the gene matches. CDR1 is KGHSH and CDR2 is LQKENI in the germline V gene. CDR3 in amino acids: CASSPPNRGPNTEAFF. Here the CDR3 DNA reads TGTGCCAGCTCACCACCGAACAGGGGCCCGAACACTGAAGCTTTCTTT.

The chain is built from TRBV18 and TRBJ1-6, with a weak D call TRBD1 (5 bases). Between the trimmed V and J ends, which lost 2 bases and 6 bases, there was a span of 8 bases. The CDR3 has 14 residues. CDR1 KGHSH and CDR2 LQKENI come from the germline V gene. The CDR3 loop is CASSPSGGNSPLHF. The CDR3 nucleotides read TGTGCCAGCTCACCATCCGGGGGTAATTCACCCCTCCACTTT.

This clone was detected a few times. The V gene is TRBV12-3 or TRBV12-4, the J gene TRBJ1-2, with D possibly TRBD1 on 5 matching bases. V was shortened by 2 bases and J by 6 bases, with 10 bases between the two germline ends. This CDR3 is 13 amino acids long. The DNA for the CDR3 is TGTGCCAGCAGTTTACAGGGTAAAGATGGCTACACCTTC. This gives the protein CASSLQGKDGYTF.

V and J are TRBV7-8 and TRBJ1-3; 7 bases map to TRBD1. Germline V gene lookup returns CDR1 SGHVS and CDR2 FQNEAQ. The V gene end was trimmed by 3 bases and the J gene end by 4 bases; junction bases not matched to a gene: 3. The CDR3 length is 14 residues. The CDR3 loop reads CASSFRGTGNTIYF. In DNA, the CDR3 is TGTGCCAGCAGCTTCAGGGGGACGGGAAACACCATATATTTT.

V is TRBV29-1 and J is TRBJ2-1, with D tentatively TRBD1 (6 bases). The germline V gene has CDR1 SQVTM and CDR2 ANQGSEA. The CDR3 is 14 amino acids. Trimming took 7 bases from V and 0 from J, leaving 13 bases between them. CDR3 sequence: CSGGGLSSYNEQFF. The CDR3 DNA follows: TGCAGCGGAGGGGGTTTGAGCTCCTACAATGAGCAGTTCTTC.

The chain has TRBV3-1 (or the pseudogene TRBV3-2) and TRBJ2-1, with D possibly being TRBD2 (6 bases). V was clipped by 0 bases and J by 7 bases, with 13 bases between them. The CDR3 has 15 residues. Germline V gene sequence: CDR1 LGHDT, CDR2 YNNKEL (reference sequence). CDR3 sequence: CASSQDTLATNEQFF. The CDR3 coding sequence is TGTGCCAGCAGCCAAGATACTCTAGCGACGAATGAGCAGTTCTTC.

The CDR3, as DNA: TGTGCCAGCAGCTTGTCCGGGAGGGCCAGGGAGACCCAGTACTTC. Translation: CASSLSGRARETQYF. This chain joins TRBV7-9 and TRBJ2-5; TRBD2 agrees at 8 bases. With 3 bases clipped from V and 5 bases from J, the junction kept 8 bases outside the gene matches. The germline V gene has CDR1 SEHNR and CDR2 FQNEAQ (reference sequence). This CDR3 region has 15 residues.

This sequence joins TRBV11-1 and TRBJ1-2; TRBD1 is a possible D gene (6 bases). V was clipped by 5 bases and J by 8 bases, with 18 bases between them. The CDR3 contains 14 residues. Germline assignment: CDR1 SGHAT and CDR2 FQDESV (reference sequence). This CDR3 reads CASSHSGTKGGYTF. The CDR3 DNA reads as TGTGCCAGCAGCCACTCCGGGACAAAGGGGGGCTACACCTTC.

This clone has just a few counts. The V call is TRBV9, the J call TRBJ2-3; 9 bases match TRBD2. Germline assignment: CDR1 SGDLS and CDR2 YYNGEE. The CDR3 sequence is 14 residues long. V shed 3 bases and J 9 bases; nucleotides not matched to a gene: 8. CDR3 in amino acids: CASSATRLAETQYF. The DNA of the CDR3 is TGTGCCAGCAGCGCGACGAGACTAGCGGAAACGCAGTATTTT.

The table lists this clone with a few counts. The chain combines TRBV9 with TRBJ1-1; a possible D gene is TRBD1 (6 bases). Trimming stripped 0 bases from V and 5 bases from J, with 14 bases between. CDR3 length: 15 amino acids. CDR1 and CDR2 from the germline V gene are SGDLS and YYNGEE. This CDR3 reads CASSVAGGGGTEAFF. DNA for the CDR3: TGTGCCAGCAGCGTAGCTGGAGGGGGAGGGACTGAAGCTTTCTTT.

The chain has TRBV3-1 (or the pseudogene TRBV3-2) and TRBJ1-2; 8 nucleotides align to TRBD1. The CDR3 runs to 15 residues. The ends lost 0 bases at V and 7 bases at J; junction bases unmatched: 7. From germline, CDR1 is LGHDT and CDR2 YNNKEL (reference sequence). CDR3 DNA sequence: TGTGCCAGCAGCCAAGAAGGGAGACAGGGGTTTGGCTACACCTTC. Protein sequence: CASSQEGRQGFGYTF.

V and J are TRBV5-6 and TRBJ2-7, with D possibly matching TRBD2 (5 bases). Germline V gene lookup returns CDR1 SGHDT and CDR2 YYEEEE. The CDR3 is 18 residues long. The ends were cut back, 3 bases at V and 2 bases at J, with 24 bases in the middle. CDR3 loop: CASSSSRTGGLRPYEQYF. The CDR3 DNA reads TGTGCCAGCAGCTCTTCGCGGACGGGCGGGCTGAGACCCTACGAGCAGTACTTC.

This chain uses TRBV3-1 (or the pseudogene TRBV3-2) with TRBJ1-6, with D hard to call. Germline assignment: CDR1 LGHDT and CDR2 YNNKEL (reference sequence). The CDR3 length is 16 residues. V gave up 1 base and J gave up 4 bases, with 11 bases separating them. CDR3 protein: CASSQGVGRYNSPLHF. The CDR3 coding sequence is TGTGCCAGCAGCCAAGGAGTGGGGAGGTATAATTCACCCCTCCACTTT.

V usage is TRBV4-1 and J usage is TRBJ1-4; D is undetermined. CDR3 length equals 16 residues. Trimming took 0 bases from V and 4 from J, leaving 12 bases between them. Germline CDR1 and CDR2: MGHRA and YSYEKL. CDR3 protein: CASSQDRDSDNEKLFF. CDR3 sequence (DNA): TGCGCCAGCAGCCAAGATCGCGACTCTGATAATGAAAAACTGTTTTTT.

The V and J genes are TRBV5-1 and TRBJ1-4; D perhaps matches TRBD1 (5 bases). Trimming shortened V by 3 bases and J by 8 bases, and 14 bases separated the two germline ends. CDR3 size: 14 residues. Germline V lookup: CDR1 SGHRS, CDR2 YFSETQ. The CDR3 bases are TGCGCCAGCAGCTGGCAGGGTGGAAAGGAAAAACTGTTTTTT. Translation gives CASSWQGGKEKLFF.

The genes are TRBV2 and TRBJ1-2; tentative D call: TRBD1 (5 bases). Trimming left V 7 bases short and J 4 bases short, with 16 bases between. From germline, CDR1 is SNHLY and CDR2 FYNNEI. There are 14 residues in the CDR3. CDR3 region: CASKTDYKTYGYTF. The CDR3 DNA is TGTGCCAGCAAGACAGATTATAAGACCTATGGCTACACCTTC.

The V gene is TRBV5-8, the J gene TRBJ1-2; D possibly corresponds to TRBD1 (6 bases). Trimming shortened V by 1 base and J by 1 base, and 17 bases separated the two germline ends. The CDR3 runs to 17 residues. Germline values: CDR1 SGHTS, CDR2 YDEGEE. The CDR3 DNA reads TGTGCCAGCAGCTTGACAGGGAGACTTGGGCTTAACTATGGCTACACCTTC. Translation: CASSLTGRLGLNYGYTF.

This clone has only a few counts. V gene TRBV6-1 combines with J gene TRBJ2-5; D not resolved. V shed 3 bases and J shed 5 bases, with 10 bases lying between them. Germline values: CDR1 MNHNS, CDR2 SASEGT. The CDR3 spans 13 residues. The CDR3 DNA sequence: TGTGCCAGCAGTGACCTGATTAGTGAGACCCAGTACTTC. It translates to CASSDLISETQYF.

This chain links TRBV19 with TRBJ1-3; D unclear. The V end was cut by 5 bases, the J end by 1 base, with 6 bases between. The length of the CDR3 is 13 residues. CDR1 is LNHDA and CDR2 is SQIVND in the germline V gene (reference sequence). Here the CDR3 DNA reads TGTGCCAGTAGTCGAGTTTCTGGAAACACCATATATTTT. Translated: CASSRVSGNTIYF.

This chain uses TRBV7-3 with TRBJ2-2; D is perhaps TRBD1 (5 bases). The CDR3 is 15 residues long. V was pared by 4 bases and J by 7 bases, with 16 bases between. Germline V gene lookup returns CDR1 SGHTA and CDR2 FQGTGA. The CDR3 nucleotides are TGTGCCAGCAGCTCCTACGCAGCAGGGCACGGGGAGCTGTTTTTT. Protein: CASSSYAAGHGELFF.

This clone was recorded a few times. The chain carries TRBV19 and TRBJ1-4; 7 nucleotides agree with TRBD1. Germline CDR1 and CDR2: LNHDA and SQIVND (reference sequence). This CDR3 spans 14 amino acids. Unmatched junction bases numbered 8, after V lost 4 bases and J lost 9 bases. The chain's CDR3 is CASSNPGQSKKLFF. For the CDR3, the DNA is TGTGCCAGTAGTAATCCGGGACAGTCGAAAAAACTGTTTTTT.

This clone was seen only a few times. CDR3 residues: CASRLQKMNTEAFF. CDR3 sequence (DNA): TGCGCCAGCAGGCTCCAGAAGATGAACACTGAAGCTTTCTTT. J is TRBJ1-1 and V is TRBV10-2; D gene uncertain. V was clipped by 6 bases and J by 0 bases, with 11 bases between them. Per germline, CDR1 WSHSY and CDR2 SAAADI. The CDR3 runs to 14 residues.

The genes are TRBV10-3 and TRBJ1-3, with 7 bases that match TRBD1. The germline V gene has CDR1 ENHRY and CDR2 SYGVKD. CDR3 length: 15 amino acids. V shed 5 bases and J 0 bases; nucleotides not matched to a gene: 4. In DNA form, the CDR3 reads TGTGCCATCAGTACAGGGGTTAGCTCTGGAAACACCATATATTTT. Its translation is CAISTGVSSGNTIYF.

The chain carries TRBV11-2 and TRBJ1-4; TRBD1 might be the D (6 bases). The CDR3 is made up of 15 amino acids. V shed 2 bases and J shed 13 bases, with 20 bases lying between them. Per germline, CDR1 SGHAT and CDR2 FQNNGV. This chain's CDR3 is CASSLQQQGLRVLFF. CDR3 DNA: TGTGCCAGCAGCTTACAGCAACAGGGCTTGAGGGTACTGTTTTTT.

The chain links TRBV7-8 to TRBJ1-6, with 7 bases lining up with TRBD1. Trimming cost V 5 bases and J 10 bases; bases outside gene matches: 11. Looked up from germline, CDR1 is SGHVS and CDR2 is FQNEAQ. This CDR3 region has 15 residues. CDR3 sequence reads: CASSIKTGLGSPLHF. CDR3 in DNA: TGTGCCAGCAGCATAAAGACAGGGTTGGGATCACCCCTCCACTTT.